This T cell receptor beta chain was captured in a study of beta chain features in type 1 diabetes. The CDR3 loop spans 13 amino acids. Germline loops: CDR1 LNHDA, CDR2 SQIVND (reference sequence). The V gene lost 2 bases and the J gene lost 0 bases, with 5 bases spanning the gap. Expressed TCRB transcripts were sequenced because the isolated RNA had all been reverse transcribed beforehand. This table comes from immunoSEQ multiplex PCR, and its TCRdb copy is limited to in-frame clones, with some not included. This table has a few hundred thousand clones, around 15% appearing once. The source of this sequence is a woman aged 18-35 years in good health. The chain links TRBV19 to TRBJ2-7; D remains unclear. The specimen sequenced was naive CD4+ T cells from blood. CDR3: CASSISFSYEQYF. CDR3 bases: TGTGCCAGTAGTATATCTTTCTCCTACGAGCAGTACTTC.